Listed below are T cell receptor beta chains from one sample, sequenced in a study of cytomegalovirus exposure and HLA in healthy donors. Generated by immunoSEQ multiplex PCR, the TCRdb table keeps only in-frame clones and is missing some. The sample lists around 150,000 clones, approximately 80% occurring once. The specimen was PBMCs. All receptors derive from a man aged 18 to 35 in good health and CMV-seropositive. CDR3s leave out the opening cysteine and the closing phenylalanine or tryptophan.

v_call	j_call	cdr3_aa
TRBV10-1	TRBJ2-7	ASSDMSYEQY
TRBV4-3	TRBJ1-3	ASSQGTGRENTIY
TRBV7-9	TRBJ1-1	ASSRPTGAVEAF
TRBV18	TRBJ2-1	ASSPLRGGAVNEQF
TRBV6-5	TRBJ2-2	ASKKTGITGGELF
TRBV6-6	TRBJ1-5	ASSYSGTGTQPQH
TRBV9	TRBJ2-3	ASSWEGVGASTDTQY
TRBV6-5	TRBJ1-1	ASSFLGHDTEAF
TRBV28	TRBJ2-1	ASNENRGSDYNEQF
TRBV5-6	TRBJ2-3	ASSFGSSGTDTQY
TRBV20-1	TRBJ1-2	SARVDYGYT
TRBV6-1	TRBJ2-7	ASSEGLWDIYEQY
TRBV6-1	TRBJ2-3	ASSDLADTQY
TRBV7-9	TRBJ2-3	ASSSRVYTDTQY
TRBV4-1	TRBJ2-7	ASSQSRTAEQY
TRBV28	TRBJ2-6	ASSSPAGANVLT
TRBV7-9	TRBJ2-7	ASRYRGDYEQY
TRBV6-5	TRBJ1-4	ASSYSSGQKLF
TRBV7-9	TRBJ2-5	ASSLGLQREGRGETQY
TRBV7-2	TRBJ2-1	ASSLWRDDNEQF
TRBV5-1	TRBJ2-5	ASSFLEFGAQY
TRBV19	TRBJ2-7	ASSAGLAFSYEQY
TRBV4-2	TRBJ1-1	ASSPDRDTEAF
TRBV7-2	TRBJ2-3	ASSQGAYTDTQY
TRBV19	TRBJ1-1	ASSPGIGLGAF
TRBV4-1	TRBJ1-2	ASSQWPRGKGYGYT
TRBV7-3	TRBJ2-1	ASSPKTAGASYEQF
TRBV2	TRBJ1-1	ASSGGRLNTEAF
TRBV7-9	TRBJ1-1	ASSLGLGDRLTEAF
TRBV15	-	ATSISRDRIGEQY
TRBV27	TRBJ2-3	ASSLGTLAGAGTDTQY
TRBV11-2	TRBJ2-7	ASSLGGGRYEQY
TRBV7-2	TRBJ2-5	ASSSQGIEQTQY
TRBV7-8	TRBJ1-2	ASSLSTAADGYT
TRBV12-2	TRBJ2-1	ASRLKPVVGGYNEQF
TRBV6-1	TRBJ2-1	ASSDATVDEQF
TRBV7-6	TRBJ2-6	ASSLEAGSSGANVLT
TRBV29-1	TRBJ2-3	SVVLVGGPDTQY
TRBV5-8	TRBJ2-5	ASSLIFETQY
TRBV6-1	TRBJ2-2	ASSGLAEPNTGELF
TRBV2	TRBJ1-5	ASSVDSNQPQH
TRBV4-1	TRBJ1-2	ASSQDGSFNFWGYT
TRBV28	TRBJ1-1	ASSLLYTGNTEAF